This T cell receptor beta chain originates from a study of cytomegalovirus exposure and HLA in healthy donors. Trimming removed 3 bases from V and 8 bases from J, with 16 bases in between. The germline CDR1 and CDR2 sequences are MNHEY and SMNVEV (reference sequence). The CDR3 contains 15 residues. In its sample, this clone was seen a few times. Its antigen is undetermined. Broader study findings: A later analysis reported that several of the most significant clusters appeared to be linked to common viral pathogens, among them Epstein-Barr virus. Reported results showed that the classifier diagnosed cytomegalovirus status with high specificity and sensitivity. On later analysis, the bulk of CMV-associated TCR beta chains appeared to be HLA-restricted. Sequence variants that were highly shared formed a cluster that was likely a sequencing artifact.

With 60 Vbeta and 13 Jbeta primers, the PCR was carried out. The repertoire was sequenced with immunoSEQ multiplex PCR; TCRdb's copy has only in-frame clones and lacks some. The repertoire consists of 110,000 or so clones, with roughly two thirds occurring once and the leading ten covering roughly 8.3%. This chain joins TRBV27 and TRBJ1-4; D unresolved. This TCR was sampled from a man aged 18 to 29 in good health and CMV-seropositive. The sequencing input was PBMCs. This CDR3 is CASSFMSGSREKLFF. The CDR3 DNA follows: TGTGCCAGCAGTTTCATGAGTGGGTCTAGGGAAAAACTGTTTTTT.